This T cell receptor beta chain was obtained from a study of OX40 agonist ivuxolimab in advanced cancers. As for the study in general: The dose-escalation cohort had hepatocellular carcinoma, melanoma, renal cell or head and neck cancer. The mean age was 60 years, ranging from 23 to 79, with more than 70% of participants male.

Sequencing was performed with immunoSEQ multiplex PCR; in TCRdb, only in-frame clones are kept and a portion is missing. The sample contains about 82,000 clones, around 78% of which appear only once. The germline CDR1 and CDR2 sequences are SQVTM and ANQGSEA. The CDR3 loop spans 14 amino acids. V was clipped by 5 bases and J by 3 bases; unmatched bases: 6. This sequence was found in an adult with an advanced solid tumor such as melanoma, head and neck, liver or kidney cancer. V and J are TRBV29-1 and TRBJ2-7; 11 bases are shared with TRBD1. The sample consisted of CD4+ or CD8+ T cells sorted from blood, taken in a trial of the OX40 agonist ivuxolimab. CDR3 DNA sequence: TGCAGCGTTACTACCGGGACAGGGGGCTACGAGCAGTACTTC. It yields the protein CSVTTGTGGYEQYF.